These 21 T cell receptor beta chains were all obtained from the same sample, sequenced in a study of monozygotic twins with inflammatory bowel disease. TCRdb processed the 5' RACE reads again and assigns one entry to each CDR3 protein, with no DNA. Its listing shows over 35,000 distinct CDR3 sequences. The sample consisted of blood. The receptor source for this set is a human donor with ulcerative colitis or Crohn's disease, or a healthy co-twin of an affected twin (not recorded which).

The genes are TRBV7-2 and TRBJ1-3. Germline CDR1 SGHTA, CDR2 FQGNSA. The CDR3 totals 15 residues. The CDR3 loop is CASSLYRSSGNTIYF. Full variable domain (rest looked up from reference TRBV7-2 and TRBJ1-3): GAGVSQSPSNKVTEKGKDVELRCDPISGHTALYWYRQSLGQGLEFLIYFQGNSAPDKSGLPSDRFSAERTGGSVSTLTIQRTQQEDSAVYLCASSLYRSSGNTIYFGEGSWLTVV.

The chain uses TRBV10-3 and TRBJ1-6; TCRdb's assignment of TRBD1 cannot be checked, as there is no DNA. Germline CDR1 reads ENHRY; CDR2 reads SYGVKD. The CDR3 sequence is 15 residues long. CDR3 residues: CAISEQGYYNSPLHF.

The chain recombines TRBV2 with TRBJ1-2; checking the TCRdb D call of TRBD1 is not possible without DNA. The CDR3 consists of 14 residues. CDR1 is SNHLY and CDR2 is FYNNEI in the germline V gene. CDR3 in amino acids: CASTQTPGDYGYTF.

This clonotype is identified as medium-sized from frequency. V and J are TRBV9 and TRBJ2-1; as DNA is missing, the TRBD1 call by TCRdb cannot be tested. Germline V gene lookup returns CDR1 SGDLS and CDR2 YYNGEE. The CDR3 contains 14 residues. CDR3 region: CASSVGAGYNEQFF.

The chain recombines TRBV7-2 with TRBJ2-5; without DNA, the TCRdb call of TRBD2 cannot be checked. This CDR3 is built from 18 residues. Per germline, CDR1 SGHTA and CDR2 FQGNSA. CDR3 sequence reads: CASSLRLASGRATETQYF. Drawing the rest from reference TRBV7-2 and TRBJ2-5, the complete variable domain is GAGVSQSPSNKVTEKGKDVELRCDPISGHTALYWYRQSLGQGLEFLIYFQGNSAPDKSGLPSDRFSAERTGGSVSTLTIQRTQQEDSAVYLCASSLRLASGRATETQYFGPGTRLLVL.

The chain links TRBV6-5 to TRBJ2-2; TCRdb's assignment of TRBD2 cannot be checked, as there is no DNA. CDR3 length: 19 amino acids. Germline lookup yields CDR1 MNHEY and CDR2 SVGAGI. The CDR3 sequence is CASSYSGGAGALDTGELFF.

The chain uses TRBV6-5 and TRBJ2-1; no DNA is available, so the TRBD2 call from TCRdb remains unchecked. Germline V lookup: CDR1 MNHEY, CDR2 SVGAGI. The CDR3 runs 18 residues. CDR3 in amino acids: CASSSGTSGRWSYNEQFF.

This chain uses TRBV5-1 with TRBJ2-7; checking the TCRdb D call of TRBD1 is not possible without DNA. The CDR3 has 13 amino acids. The germline CDR1 and CDR2 sequences are SGHRS and YFSETQ. This CDR3 reads CASSLAIGQGKYF.

The rearrangement joins TRBV4-2 to TRBJ2-1; TCRdb selects TRBD2, and the lack of DNA leaves this call unchecked. The V gene's germline CDR1 is LGHNA and CDR2 YNFKEQ. There are 14 residues in the CDR3. CDR3 amino acids: CASSTTRGNNEQFF.

The chain has TRBV12-3 or TRBV12-4 and TRBJ1-5; TCRdb's D call of TRBD1 is untestable without DNA. CDR3 size: 15 residues. The CDR3 loop is CASSPDGQRDQPQHF.

The V and J genes are TRBV7-2 and TRBJ2-3; the D call from TCRdb, TRBD1, cannot be confirmed without DNA. From germline, CDR1 is SGHTA and CDR2 FQGNSA. The CDR3 totals 14 residues. This chain's CDR3 is CASTPWEFSDTQYF.

The V call is TRBV7-2, the J call TRBJ1-2. The CDR3 extends over 12 amino acids. Germline CDR1 reads SGHTA; CDR2 reads FQGNSA. The CDR3 region is CASSLAHHGYTF.

This sequence joins TRBV12-3 or TRBV12-4 and TRBJ1-1. This CDR3 contains 13 residues. The CDR3 protein is CASTPYRNTEAFF.

This chain joins TRBV28 and TRBJ1-2. Germline CDR1 MDHEN, CDR2 SYDVKM. CDR3 length equals 12 residues. The CDR3 protein is CASSPSLYGYTF.

The rearrangement links TRBV12-3 or TRBV12-4 to TRBJ1-6; TCRdb picks TRBD1, but there is no DNA to check that call. The CDR3 is made up of 15 amino acids. The chain's CDR3 is CASNSDRATYSPLHF.

The chain couples TRBV11-2 to TRBJ1-6; TCRdb's D call of TRBD1 is untestable without DNA. This CDR3 contains 15 residues. Germline-derived CDR1 and CDR2 are SGHAT and FQNNGV. CDR3 protein: CASSLRQGRDSPLHF.

The V call is TRBV11-2, the J call TRBJ1-4; without DNA, the TCRdb call of TRBD1 cannot be checked. The CDR3 sequence is 17 residues long. CDR1 SGHAT and CDR2 FQNNGV come from the germline V gene. The CDR3 loop reads CASSLGDKGGRNEKLFF.

The chain employs TRBV4-1 and TRBJ2-7. CDR1 and CDR2 (germline): MGHRA, YSYEKL. This CDR3 contains 11 residues. CDR3 sequence reads: CASSQRYEQYF.

This chain joins TRBV27 and TRBJ2-3; the TCRdb D gene call, TRBD2, has no DNA to confirm it. The germline gives CDR1 MNHEY, CDR2 SMNVEV (reference sequence). The CDR3 is 20 amino acids. CDR3 protein: CASSLSPPGLAGGLTDTQYF.

The J gene is TRBJ1-5, the V gene TRBV6-1. Germline V gives CDR1 MNHNS, CDR2 SASEGT. This CDR3 is built from 15 residues. The CDR3 is CASRTDPNSNQPQHF.

The rearrangement links TRBV10-3 to TRBJ2-7. Germline values: CDR1 ENHRY, CDR2 SYGVKD. This CDR3 has 13 residues. The CDR3 is CAIKVDGAYEQYF.